This entry lists 20 T cell receptor beta chains sequenced from one sample in a study of blood T cell repertoires in COVID-19. Repertoires were generated with immunoSEQ multiplex PCR, while TCRdb's copy carries only in-frame clones and drops some. This table has 200,000 to 250,000 clones, less than 85% appearing once. The sequencing input was PBMCs or T cells enriched from blood (not recorded which). These receptors originate from a man aged 55-75 years who had recovered from COVID-19.

The chain links TRBV5-6 to TRBJ1-5; TRBD1 aligns across 7 bases. The V segment lost 3 bases and the J segment 5 bases; nucleotides outside the gene matches: 5. Per germline, CDR1 SGHDT and CDR2 YYEEEE. The CDR3 covers 14 residues. The CDR3 here is CASSSRGPDQPQHF. The CDR3, as DNA: TGTGCCAGCAGCTCTAGGGGGCCGGATCAGCCCCAGCATTTT.

The rearrangement uses TRBV18 and TRBJ1-1, with TRBD1 identical over 8 bases. The CDR3 runs to 14 residues. Germline assignment: CDR1 KGHSH and CDR2 LQKENI. V lost 5 bases and J lost 5; bases outside the gene matches: 7. CDR3 sequence (DNA): TGTGCCAGCTCATACGGACAGGGAAGGACTGAAGCTTTCTTT. This encodes CASSYGQGRTEAFF.

This clone was observed a handful of times. This chain uses TRBV4-1 with TRBJ1-5, with 8 positions matching TRBD1. The CDR3 length is 15 residues. Per the germline V gene, CDR1 is MGHRA and CDR2 is YSYEKL. V shed 1 base and J 7 bases; nucleotides not matched to a gene: 6. Written as DNA, the CDR3 is TGCGCCAGCAGCCAAGGGACAGGGAAAAACCAGCCCCAGCATTTT. As protein: CASSQGTGKNQPQHF.

The chain is built from TRBV7-2 and TRBJ1-1, with 9 bases identical to TRBD1. The trim removed 3 bases at V and 4 bases at J, leaving 6 bases unmatched. The CDR3 is 15 amino acids. Germline CDR1 and CDR2: SGHTA and FQGNSA. The CDR3 bases are TGTGCCAGCAGCTTGGGAACAGGGGGCGGCACTGAAGCTTTCTTT. It encodes CASSLGTGGGTEAFF.

The V gene is TRBV10-3, the J gene TRBJ2-7; tentatively, D is TRBD2 (6 bases). The CDR3 has 14 amino acids. Trimming pared 4 bases from V and 5 bases from J, leaving 15 bases between. Germline lookup yields CDR1 ENHRY and CDR2 SYGVKD. The CDR3 DNA reads TGTGCCATCAGTGTTGGAGGGGAGGTAAACGAGCAGTACTTC. Translating it yields CAISVGGEVNEQYF.

This clone was found once. The V gene is TRBV2, the J gene TRBJ2-1; 9 nucleotides line up with TRBD1. J lost 2 bases, V lost 7 bases, and 3 bases had no gene match. The CDR3 spans 14 residues. Germline lookup yields CDR1 SNHLY and CDR2 FYNNEI. The CDR3 DNA follows: TGTGCCAGCATGAGGACAGGGGCCTACAATGAGCAGTTCTTC. This encodes CASMRTGAYNEQFF. Drawing the rest from reference TRBV2 and TRBJ2-1, the complete variable domain is EPEVTQTPSHQVTQMGQEVILRCVPISNHLYFYWYRQILGQKVEFLVSFYNNEISEKSEIFDDQFSVERPDGSNFTLKIRSTKLEDSAMYFCASMRTGAYNEQFFGPGTRLTVL.

This chain links TRBV6-5 with TRBJ1-1, with D perhaps matching TRBD1 (5 bases). The V and J ends lost 4 bases and 1 base respectively, with 10 bases between them. CDR1 and CDR2 (germline): MNHEY, SVGAGI. The CDR3 totals 14 residues. In DNA, the CDR3 is TGTGCCAGCAGTTCCGCAACAGGGAACACTGAAGCTTTCTTT. Its translation is CASSSATGNTEAFF.

This chain joins TRBV6-5 and TRBJ1-2; 7 bases align to TRBD1. The CDR3 length is 13 residues. Trimming removed 6 bases from V and 8 bases from J; junction bases left unmatched: 9. The germline CDR1 and CDR2 sequences are MNHEY and SVGAGI. The CDR3 DNA sequence: TGTGCCAGCAGCGAGAACAGGGGAGGCGGCTACACCTTC. Its protein is CASSENRGGGYTF.

V and J are TRBV15 and TRBJ2-5, with D possibly matching TRBD1 (5 bases). The CDR3 has 15 amino acids. The germline V and J ends were trimmed by 5 bases and 2 bases, with 15 bases remaining between them. CDR1 and CDR2 (germline): LNHNV, YYDKDF (reference sequence). This CDR3 is CATSLRWGVQETQYF. Written as DNA, the CDR3 is TGTGCCACCAGCCTAAGGTGGGGCGTACAAGAGACCCAGTACTTC.

The chain has TRBV30 and TRBJ1-6; TRBD1 agrees at 9 bases. This CDR3 has 16 residues. Germline V gene data show CDR1 as GTSNPN and CDR2 as SVGIG (reference sequence). J lost 1 base, V lost 2 bases, and 3 bases had no gene match. CDR3 nucleotide sequence: TGTGCCTGGAGTACAGGGGGCGCATCCTATAATTCACCCCTCCACTTT. Translated: CAWSTGGASYNSPLHF. Looking up the rest from reference TRBV30 and TRBJ1-6 gives the full variable domain: SQTIHQWPATLVQPVGSPLSLECTVEGTSNPNLYWYRQAAGRGLQLLFYSVGIGQISSEVPQNLSASRPQDRQFILSSKKLLLSDSGFYLCAWSTGGASYNSPLHFGNGTRLTVT.

This chain links TRBV6-5 with TRBJ1-1; D ambiguous. Trimming removed 8 bases from V and 6 bases from J, with 10 bases in between. The CDR3 consists of 11 residues. CDR1 is MNHEY and CDR2 is SVGAGI in the germline V gene. The chain's CDR3 is CASGGRSEAFF. CDR3 bases: TGTGCCAGCGGAGGTAGATCTGAAGCTTTCTTT.

V gene TRBV7-2 combines with J gene TRBJ2-7; weak D call: TRBD1 (5 bases). Trimming cost V 7 bases and J 3 bases, with 16 bases left between them. The CDR3 is made up of 14 amino acids. Germline V gene lookup returns CDR1 SGHTA and CDR2 FQGNSA. The CDR3 nucleotides are TGTGCCAGCACTTACCAAAGCAGGGACTACGAGCAGTACTTC. This sequence encodes CASTYQSRDYEQYF.

V is TRBV7-9 and J is TRBJ1-2, with TRBD1 as a possible D gene (5 bases). The CDR3 spans 16 residues. Between the trimmed V and J ends, which lost 1 base and 2 bases, there was a span of 14 bases. Germline CDR1 reads SEHNR; CDR2 reads FQNEAQ (reference sequence). DNA for the CDR3: TGTGCCAGCAGCTTAGGGGGCACCGAGGAGAACTATGGCTACACCTTC. Its protein product is CASSLGGTEENYGYTF.

This chain connects TRBV7-9 to TRBJ2-1; D perhaps matches TRBD1 (6 bases). The CDR3 has 17 amino acids. The germline gives CDR1 SEHNR, CDR2 FQNEAQ (reference sequence). The V end was cut by 1 base, the J end by 0 bases, with 13 bases between. This CDR3 is CASSLEALGGSYNEQFF. DNA for the CDR3: TGTGCCAGCAGCTTAGAGGCGTTAGGGGGCTCCTACAATGAGCAGTTCTTC.

The gene calls are TRBV6-5 and TRBJ1-2; 11 nucleotides agree with TRBD1. This CDR3 spans 16 amino acids. The trim removed 4 bases at V and 7 bases at J, leaving 11 bases unmatched. Germline values: CDR1 MNHEY, CDR2 SVGAGI. The CDR3 region is CASSSGQGARASGYTF. CDR3 bases: TGTGCCAGCAGTTCTGGACAGGGGGCGCGAGCTTCTGGCTACACCTTC.

This sequence joins TRBV6-4 and TRBJ2-7, with D maybe TRBD2 (5 bases). The CDR3 covers 13 residues. CDR1 is MRHNA and CDR2 is SNTAGT in the germline V gene. V dropped 3 bases and J dropped 7 bases, with 13 bases sitting between them. CDR3 in amino acids: CASSEDYAREQYF. The CDR3 bases are TGTGCCAGCAGTGAAGACTATGCGAGGGAGCAGTACTTC.

This clone was detected a few times. The chain employs TRBV5-1 and TRBJ1-3; weak D call: TRBD1 (5 bases). The CDR3 runs to 14 residues. From germline, CDR1 is SGHRS and CDR2 YFSETQ. The V gene lost 5 bases and the J gene lost 1 base, with 10 bases spanning the gap. CDR3 amino acids: CASSYGGSGNTIYF. In nucleotides, the CDR3 is TGCGCCAGCAGTTATGGGGGGTCTGGAAACACCATATATTTT.

This clone was observed a handful of times. The chain couples TRBV7-9 to TRBJ2-1; 12 bases are shared with TRBD1. Germline V gene sequence: CDR1 SEHNR, CDR2 FQNEAQ (reference sequence). CDR3 length: 15 residues. V lost 3 bases to trimming and J lost 8 bases; unmatched junction nucleotides: 5. CDR3 sequence: CASSLGQGALDEQFF. CDR3 DNA: TGTGCCAGCAGCTTGGGACAGGGGGCGTTAGATGAGCAGTTCTTC.

This rearrangement joins TRBV29-1 to TRBJ1-2; 7 nucleotides line up with TRBD1. The CDR3 sequence is 12 residues long. Germline trimming cut 7 bases from V and 6 bases from J; bases unmatched to any gene: 8. The germline V gene has CDR1 SQVTM and CDR2 ANQGSEA. CDR3 residues: CSALGTDNGYTF. CDR3 nucleotides: TGCAGCGCCCTGGGGACAGATAATGGCTACACCTTC.

The CDR3 region is CASQEGGSGVNIQYF. The CDR3 nucleotides are TGTGCCAGCCAGGAAGGGGGTTCCGGGGTAAACATTCAGTACTTC. The chain uses TRBV6-5 and TRBJ2-4, with D possibly matching TRBD1 (6 bases). Trimming left V 8 bases short and J 6 bases short, with 20 bases between. Per germline, CDR1 MNHEY and CDR2 SVGAGI. The length of the CDR3 is 15 residues.